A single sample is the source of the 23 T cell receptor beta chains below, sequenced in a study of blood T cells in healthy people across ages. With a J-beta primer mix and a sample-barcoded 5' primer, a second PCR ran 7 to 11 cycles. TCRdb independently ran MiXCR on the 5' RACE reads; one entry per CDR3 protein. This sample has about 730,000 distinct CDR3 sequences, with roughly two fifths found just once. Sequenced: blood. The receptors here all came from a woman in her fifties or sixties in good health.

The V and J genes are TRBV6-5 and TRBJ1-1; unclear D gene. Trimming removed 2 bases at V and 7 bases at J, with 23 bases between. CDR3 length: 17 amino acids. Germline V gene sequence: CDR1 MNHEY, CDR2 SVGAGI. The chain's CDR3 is CASSYKPARPGEIEAFF. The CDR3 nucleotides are TGTGCCAGCAGTTACAAGCCGGCCCGACCTGGAGAAATTGAAGCTTTCTTT.

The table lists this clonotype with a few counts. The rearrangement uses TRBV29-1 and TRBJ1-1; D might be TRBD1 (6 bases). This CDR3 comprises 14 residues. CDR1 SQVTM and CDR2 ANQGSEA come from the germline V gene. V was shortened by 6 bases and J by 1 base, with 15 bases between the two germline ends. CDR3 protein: CSVGPGQQNTEAFF. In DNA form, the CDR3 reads TGCAGCGTCGGACCGGGACAACAGAACACTGAAGCTTTCTTT.

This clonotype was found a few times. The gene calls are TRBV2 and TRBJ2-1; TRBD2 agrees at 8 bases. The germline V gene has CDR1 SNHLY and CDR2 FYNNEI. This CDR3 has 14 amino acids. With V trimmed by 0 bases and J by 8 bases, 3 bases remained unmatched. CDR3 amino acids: CASSEAAGGYEQFF. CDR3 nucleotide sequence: TGTGCCAGCAGTGAAGCTGCGGGAGGATATGAGCAGTTCTTC.

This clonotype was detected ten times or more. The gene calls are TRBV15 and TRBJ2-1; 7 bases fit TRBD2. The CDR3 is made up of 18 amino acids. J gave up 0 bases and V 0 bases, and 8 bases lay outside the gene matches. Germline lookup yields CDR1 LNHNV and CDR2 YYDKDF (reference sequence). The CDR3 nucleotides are TGTGCCACCAGCAGAGAAGCGGGCGGGGGTCGCTCCTACAATGAGCAGTTCTTC. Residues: CATSREAGGGRSYNEQFF. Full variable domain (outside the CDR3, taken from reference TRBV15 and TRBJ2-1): DAMVIQNPRYQVTQFGKPVTLSCSQTLNHNVMYWYQQKSSQAPKLLFHYYDKDFNNEADTPDNFQSRRPNTSFCFLDIRSPGLGDTAMYLCATSREAGGGRSYNEQFFGPGTRLTVL.

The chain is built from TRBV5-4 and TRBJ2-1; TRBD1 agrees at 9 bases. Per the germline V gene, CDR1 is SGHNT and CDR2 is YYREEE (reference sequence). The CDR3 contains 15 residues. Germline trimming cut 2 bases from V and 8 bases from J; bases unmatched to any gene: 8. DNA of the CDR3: TGTGCCAGCAGCTTTCTCGGACAGGGGTTTCATGAGCAGTTCTTC. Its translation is CASSFLGQGFHEQFF. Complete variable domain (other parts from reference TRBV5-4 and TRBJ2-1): ETGVTQSPTHLIKTRGQQVTLRCSSQSGHNTVSWYQQALGQGPQFIFQYYREEENGRGNFPPRFSGLQFPNYSSELNVNALELDDSALYLCASSFLGQGFHEQFFGPGTRLTVL.

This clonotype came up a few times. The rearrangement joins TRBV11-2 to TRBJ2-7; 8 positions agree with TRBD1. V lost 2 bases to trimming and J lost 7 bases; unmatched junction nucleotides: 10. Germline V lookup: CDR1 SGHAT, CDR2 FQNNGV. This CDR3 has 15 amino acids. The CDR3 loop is CASSLTGDRMNEQYF. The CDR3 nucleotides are TGTGCCAGCAGCTTAACCGGGGACAGGATGAATGAGCAGTACTTC.

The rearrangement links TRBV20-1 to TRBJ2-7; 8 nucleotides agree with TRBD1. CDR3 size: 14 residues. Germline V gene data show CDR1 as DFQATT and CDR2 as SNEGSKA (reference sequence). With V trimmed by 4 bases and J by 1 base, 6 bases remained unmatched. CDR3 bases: TGCAGTGCTACCAAACAGGGGGAATCCTACGAGCAGTACTTC. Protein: CSATKQGESYEQYF.

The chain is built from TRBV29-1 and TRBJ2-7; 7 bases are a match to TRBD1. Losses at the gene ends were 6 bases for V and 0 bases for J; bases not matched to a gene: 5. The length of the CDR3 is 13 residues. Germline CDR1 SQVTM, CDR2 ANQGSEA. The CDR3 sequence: CSVTGAASYEQYF. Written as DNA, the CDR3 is TGCAGCGTCACAGGGGCGGCCTCCTACGAGCAGTACTTC.

The CDR3 protein is CASTGGGRDTQYF. The DNA of the CDR3 is TGTGCCAGCACTGGGGGGGGTAGAGATACGCAGTATTTT. The rearrangement joins TRBV28 to TRBJ2-3, with 7 nucleotides matching TRBD2. The CDR3 loop spans 13 amino acids. Per the germline V gene, CDR1 is MDHEN and CDR2 is SYDVKM. J lost 5 bases, V lost 7 bases, and 6 bases had no gene match.

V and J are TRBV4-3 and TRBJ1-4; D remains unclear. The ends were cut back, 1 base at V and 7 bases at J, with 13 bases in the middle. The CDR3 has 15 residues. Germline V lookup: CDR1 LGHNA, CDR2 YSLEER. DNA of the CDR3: TGCGCCAGCAGCCAAGCCTCGGAGATCGGTGAAAAACTGTTTTTT. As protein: CASSQASEIGEKLFF.

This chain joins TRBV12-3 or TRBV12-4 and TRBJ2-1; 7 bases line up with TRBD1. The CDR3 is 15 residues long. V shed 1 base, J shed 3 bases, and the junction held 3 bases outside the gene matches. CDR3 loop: CASSLGQGYYNEQFF. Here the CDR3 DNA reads TGTGCCAGCAGTTTAGGACAGGGATACTACAATGAGCAGTTCTTC.

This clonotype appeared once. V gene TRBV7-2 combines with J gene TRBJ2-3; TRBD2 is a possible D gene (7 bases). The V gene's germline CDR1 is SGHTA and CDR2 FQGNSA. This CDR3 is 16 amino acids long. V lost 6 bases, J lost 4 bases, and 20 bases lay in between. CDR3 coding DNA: TGTGCCAGCAGGTCACGGGGGGACGGGGGCCCAGATACGCAGTATTTT. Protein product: CASRSRGDGGPDTQYF.

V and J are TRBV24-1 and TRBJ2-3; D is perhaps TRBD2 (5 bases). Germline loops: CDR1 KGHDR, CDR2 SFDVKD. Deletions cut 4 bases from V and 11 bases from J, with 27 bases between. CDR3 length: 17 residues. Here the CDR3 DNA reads TGTGCCACCAGTGACCCAGACGGAGCCGCGGGTACAGTCGGGCAGTATTTT. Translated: CATSDPDGAAGTVGQYF.

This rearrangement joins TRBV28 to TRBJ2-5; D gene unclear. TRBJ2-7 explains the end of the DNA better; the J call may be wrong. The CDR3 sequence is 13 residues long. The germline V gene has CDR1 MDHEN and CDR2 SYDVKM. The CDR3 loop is CASARQSTYEQYF. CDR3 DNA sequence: TGTGCCAGCGCTAGGCAGAGTACCTACGAGCAGTACTTC.

CDR3 sequence reads: CASSPSGGPEQYF. The CDR3 nucleotides are TGTGCCAGCTCACCCTCGGGGGGCCCCGAGCAGTACTTC. The chain couples TRBV18 to TRBJ2-5; maybe TRBD2 (7 bases). The better agreement between TRBJ2-7 and the DNA end casts doubt on the J call. The CDR3 runs 13 residues. From germline, CDR1 is KGHSH and CDR2 LQKENI.

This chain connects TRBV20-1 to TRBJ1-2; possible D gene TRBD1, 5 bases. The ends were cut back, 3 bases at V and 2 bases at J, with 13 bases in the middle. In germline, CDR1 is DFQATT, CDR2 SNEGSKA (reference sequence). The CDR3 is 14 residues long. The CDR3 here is CSASPGSANYGYTF. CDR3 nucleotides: TGCAGTGCTAGCCCAGGGTCCGCAAACTATGGCTACACCTTC.

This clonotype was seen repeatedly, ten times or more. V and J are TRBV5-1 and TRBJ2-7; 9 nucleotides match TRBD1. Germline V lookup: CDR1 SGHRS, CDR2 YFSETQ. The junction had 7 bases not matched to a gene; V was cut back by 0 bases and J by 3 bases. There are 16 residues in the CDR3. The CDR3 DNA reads TGCGCCAGCAGCTTGGAAGCCGGGACAGGGATCTACGAGCAGTACTTC. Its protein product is CASSLEAGTGIYEQYF.

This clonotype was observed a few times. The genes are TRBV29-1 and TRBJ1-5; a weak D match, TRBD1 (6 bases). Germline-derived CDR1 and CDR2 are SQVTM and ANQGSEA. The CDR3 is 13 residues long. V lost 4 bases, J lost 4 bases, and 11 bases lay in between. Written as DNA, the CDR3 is TGCAGCGTTGGTGGGACACATAATCAGCCCCAGCATTTT. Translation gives CSVGGTHNQPQHF.

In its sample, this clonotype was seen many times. In DNA form, the CDR3 reads TGCAGCGTTCTAGGGTCCACCTACAATGAGCAGTTCTTC. It yields the protein CSVLGSTYNEQFF. The chain has TRBV29-1 and TRBJ2-1; D is unclear. The ends were cut back, 5 bases at V and 2 bases at J, with 10 bases in the middle. Germline V gene data show CDR1 as SQVTM and CDR2 as ANQGSEA. The CDR3 extends over 13 amino acids.

The CDR3 region is CASTLGGLFTDTQYF. In DNA, the CDR3 is TGTGCCAGCACCCTTGGGGGACTATTCACAGATACGCAGTATTTT. The chain employs TRBV2 and TRBJ2-3; 7 bases are a match to TRBD2. With V trimmed by 7 bases and J by 2 bases, 9 bases remained unmatched. CDR3 size: 15 residues. Germline V CDR1 and CDR2: SNHLY, FYNNEI.

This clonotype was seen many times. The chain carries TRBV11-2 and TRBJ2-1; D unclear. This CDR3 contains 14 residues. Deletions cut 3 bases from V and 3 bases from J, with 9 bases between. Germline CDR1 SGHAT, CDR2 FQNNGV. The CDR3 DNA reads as TGTGCCAGCAGCTTGATGAGCTTCTACAATGAGCAGTTCTTC. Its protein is CASSLMSFYNEQFF.

The CDR3: CATSDPGQGTYEQYF. The CDR3 coding sequence is TGTGCCACCAGTGATCCCGGACAGGGCACCTACGAGCAGTACTTC. The J gene is TRBJ2-7, the V gene TRBV24-1; TRBD1 agrees at 8 bases. This CDR3 is built from 15 residues. Germline CDR1 reads KGHDR; CDR2 reads SFDVKD. With V trimmed by 3 bases and J by 2 bases, 5 bases remained unmatched.

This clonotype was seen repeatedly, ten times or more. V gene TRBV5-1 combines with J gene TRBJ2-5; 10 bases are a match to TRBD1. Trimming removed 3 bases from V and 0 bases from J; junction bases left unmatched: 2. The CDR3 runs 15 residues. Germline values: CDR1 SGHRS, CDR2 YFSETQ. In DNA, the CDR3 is TGCGCCAGCAGCTCGACAGGGGGCCACCAAGAGACCCAGTACTTC. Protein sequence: CASSSTGGHQETQYF.